The 3 T cell receptor beta chains below all came from one sample that was sequenced in a study of regulatory T cells in long-lasting Graves disease. With iRepertoire HTBI primers and Arm-PCR of CDR3 regions, TCR beta libraries were built. TCRdb recomputed calls from the multiplex PCR reads with MiXCR, one row per CDR3 protein. The sample yields 300,000 or so distinct CDR3 sequences, less than 20% seen once. The time point denotes: persistent/refractory GD, antithyroid drugs over 5 years with positive TRAb. From RNA extracted from PBMCs, the TCR library was made. Sequenced material: peripheral blood mononuclear cells (PBMCs), taken when the disease was refractory, from a patient treated with antithyroid drugs. The receptors shown here come from a female donor with Graves disease.

The chain uses TRBV20-1 and TRBJ1-1; 10 nucleotides match TRBD1. This CDR3 spans 15 amino acids. The V gene end was trimmed by 2 bases and the J gene end by 8 bases; junction bases not matched to a gene: 11. Germline lookup yields CDR1 DFQATT and CDR2 SNEGSKA (reference sequence). The CDR3 region is CSARLYGTGVLEAFF. In nucleotides, the CDR3 is TGCAGTGCTAGATTATATGGGACAGGGGTGTTAGAAGCTTTCTTT.

This clonotype was found many times. The gene calls are TRBV6-1 and TRBJ2-7; perhaps TRBD1 as D (5 bases). Germline CDR1 MNHNS, CDR2 SASEGT. This CDR3 comprises 14 residues. V dropped 3 bases and J dropped 1 base, with 10 bases sitting between them. The CDR3 bases are TGTGCCAGCAGTGAGGCAGACAGTTCCTACGAGCAGTACTTC. It translates to CASSEADSSYEQYF.

This clonotype was detected ten times or more. The chain is built from TRBV28 and TRBJ1-5; perhaps TRBD1 as D (5 bases). V dropped 6 bases and J dropped 5 bases, with 8 bases sitting between them. The CDR3 has 12 amino acids. Germline V gives CDR1 MDHEN, CDR2 SYDVKM. CDR3 nucleotide sequence: TGTGCCAGCAGGGAAGGGGATCAGCCCCAGCATTTT. This sequence encodes CASREGDQPQHF.